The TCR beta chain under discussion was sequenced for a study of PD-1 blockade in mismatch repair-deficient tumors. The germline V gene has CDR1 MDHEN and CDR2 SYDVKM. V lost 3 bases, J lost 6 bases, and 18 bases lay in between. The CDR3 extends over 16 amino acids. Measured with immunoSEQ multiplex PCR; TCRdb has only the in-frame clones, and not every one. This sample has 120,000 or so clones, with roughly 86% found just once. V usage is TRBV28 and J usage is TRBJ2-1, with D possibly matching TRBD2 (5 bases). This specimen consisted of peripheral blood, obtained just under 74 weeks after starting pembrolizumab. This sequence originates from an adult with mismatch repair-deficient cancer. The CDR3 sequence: CASSLGVRDRGNEQFF. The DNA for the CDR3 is TGTGCCAGCAGTTTGGGAGTTAGGGATCGGGGCAATGAGCAGTTCTTC.